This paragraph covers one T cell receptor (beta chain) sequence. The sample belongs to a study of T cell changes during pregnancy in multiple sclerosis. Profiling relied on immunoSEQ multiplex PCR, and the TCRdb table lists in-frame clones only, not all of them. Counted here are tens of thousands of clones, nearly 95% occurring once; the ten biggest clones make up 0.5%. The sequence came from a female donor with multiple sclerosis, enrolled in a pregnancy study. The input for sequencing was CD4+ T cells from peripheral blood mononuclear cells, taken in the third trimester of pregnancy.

The CDR3 DNA reads as TGTGCCAGCAGCTCCGGGACAGGACAAGAGACCCAGTACTTC. Protein product: CASSSGTGQETQYF. The chain recombines TRBV11-2 with TRBJ2-5; 8 positions agree with TRBD1. CDR1 is SGHAT, CDR2 FQNNGV, per germline. V shed 4 bases and J 2 bases; nucleotides not matched to a gene: 3. The CDR3 is 14 residues long. Together with reference TRBV11-2 and TRBJ2-5, the CDR3 gives the full variable domain: EAGVAQSPRYKIIEKRQSVAFWCNPISGHATLYWYQQILGQGPKLLIQFQNNGVVDDSQLPKDRFSAERLKGVDSTLKIQPAKLEDSAVYLCASSSGTGQETQYFGPGTRLLVL.